These T cell receptor beta chains were read from a single sample in a study of blood T cell repertoires in COVID-19. Assay: immunoSEQ multiplex PCR; the TCRdb copy retains only in-frame clones and omits some. The top ten clones hold 1% to 1.3% of a sample with hundreds of thousands of clones, around 91% of them seen once. Material: PBMCs or T cells enriched from blood (not recorded which). The receptor set was obtained from a man aged 30-40 years who had recovered from COVID-19. CDR3s include the opening cysteine and the closing phenylalanine or tryptophan. The D gene is left open where the match is weak. The size of a clone is reported for some rows only, either as once, few or many, or as a class for expanded clones.

J gene	V gene	D gene	clone size	CDR3 protein	CDR3 DNA
TRBJ2-4	TRBV30	-	once	CAWSVPGVNIQYF	TGTGCCTGGAGTGTACCGGGGGTAAACATTCAGTACTTC
TRBJ2-1	TRBV7-2	-	-	CASTEGTTSNEQFF	TGTGCCAGCACCGAGGGGACGACTAGCAATGAGCAGTTCTTC
TRBJ1-2	TRBV4-1	-	-	CASSAAGGYGYTF	TGCGCCAGCAGCGCCGCGGGAGGTTATGGCTACACCTTC
TRBJ1-3	TRBV28	TRBD1	-	CASGQTGGGKFGNTIYF	TGTGCCAGCGGTCAGACAGGGGGCGGAAAATTTGGAAACACCATATATTTT
TRBJ1-1	TRBV28	-	-	CASSLKTTEAFF	TGTGCCAGCAGTCTCAAGACAACTGAAGCTTTCTTT
TRBJ1-3	TRBV6-5	-	once	CASRQPGQGNTIYF	TGTGCCAGCAGACAGCCCGGACAGGGAAACACCATATATTTT
TRBJ1-5	TRBV12-3/TRBV12-4	-	-	CASSYGLGGPQHF	TGTGCCAGCAGTTACGGGCTAGGGGGGCCCCAGCATTTT
TRBJ2-1	TRBV7-9	-	-	CASTTGQLHNEQFF	TGTGCCAGCACTACGGGACAACTACACAATGAGCAGTTCTTC
TRBJ2-7	TRBV5-4	-	-	CASSPGGGFPYEQYF	TGTGCCAGCAGCCCCGGTGGAGGGTTCCCCTACGAGCAGTACTTC
TRBJ1-2	TRBV7-8	-	-	CASSPGSYGYTF	TGTGCCAGCAGCCCAGGGTCCTATGGCTACACCTTC
TRBJ1-2	TRBV19	-	-	CASSDALAGNTNYGYTF	TGTGCCAGTAGTGACGCCTTGGCGGGCAATACTAACTATGGCTACACCTTC
TRBJ2-7	TRBV25-1	-	-	CASSELDSLPYEQYF	TGTGCCAGCAGTGAATTGGACTCTCTCCCCTACGAGCAGTACTTC
TRBJ2-7	TRBV5-6	TRBD1	few	CASRTTMTGGVIDEQYF	TGTGCCAGCAGAACTACTATGACAGGGGGCGTCATTGACGAGCAGTACTTC
TRBJ2-1	TRBV27	TRBD2	-	CASRGTSTGLISEQFF	TGTGCCAGCAGGGGGACTAGCACCGGTCTTATAAGTGAGCAGTTCTTC
TRBJ2-1	TRBV3-1/TRBV3-2	-	once	CASSQGHEAWGEQFF	TGTGCCAGCAGCCAGGGGCACGAGGCGTGGGGTGAGCAGTTCTTC
TRBJ1-5	TRBV4-1	-	-	CASSQGTVNQPQHF	TGCGCCAGCAGCCAAGGGACAGTCAATCAGCCCCAGCATTTT
TRBJ2-3	TRBV19	-	-	CASSIASTSTDTQYF	TGTGCCAGTAGTATCGCTAGTACTAGCACAGATACGCAGTATTTT
TRBJ1-1	TRBV28	TRBD1	-	CASSLPLGQGSAFF	TGTGCCAGCAGTTTACCTCTGGGACAGGGGTCGGCTTTCTTT
TRBJ2-7	TRBV27	-	-	CASSLSRGPYEQYF	TGTGCCAGCAGTCTCTCCAGGGGACCCTACGAGCAGTACTTC
TRBJ1-4	TRBV6-5	TRBD1	-	CASRRSGTGHEKLFF	TGTGCCAGCAGACGCTCAGGGACAGGGCATGAAAAACTGTTTTTT
TRBJ2-3	TRBV27	TRBD2	-	CASSLSRREGTDTQYF	TGTGCCAGCAGTTTATCACGGCGGGAGGGGACAGATACGCAGTATTTT
TRBJ2-7	TRBV28	-	-	CASSLDQGLYEQYF	TGTGCCAGCAGTTTGGACCAGGGTCTCTACGAGCAGTACTTC
TRBJ1-2	TRBV28	-	-	CASSPQGGAGGYTF	TGTGCCAGCAGTCCCCAGGGAGGGGCCGGGGGCTACACCTTC
TRBJ1-2	TRBV28	-	-	CASSFTGGYTF	TGTGCCAGCAGTTTTACGGGTGGCTACACCTTC
TRBJ1-1	TRBV5-1	-	-	CASSLLRDTDTTEAFF	TGCGCCAGCAGCCTTCTCCGGGACACGGATACCACTGAAGCTTTCTTT
TRBJ2-1	TRBV10-3	-	-	CAISPGAGVPNEQFF	TGTGCCATCAGTCCTGGGGCAGGGGTCCCCAATGAGCAGTTCTTC
TRBJ2-1	TRBV27	-	-	CASSLGTSRPNNEQFF	TGTGCCAGCAGCCTCGGGACATCTCGACCGAACAATGAGCAGTTCTTC
TRBJ1-5	TRBV5-5	-	-	CASSLTQLSNQPQHF	TGTGCCAGCAGCTTGACACAGTTAAGCAATCAGCCCCAGCATTTT
TRBJ1-1	TRBV10-1	-	-	CASTGVTEAFF	TGCGCCAGCACCGGGGTTACTGAAGCTTTCTTT
TRBJ2-1	TRBV6-4	-	-	CASSPGSSYNEQFF	TGTGCCAGCAGCCCCGGGAGCTCCTACAATGAGCAGTTCTTC
TRBJ2-2	TRBV9	TRBD1	-	CASSVVAGTGWTGELFF	TGTGCCAGCAGCGTAGTGGCGGGGACAGGGTGGACCGGGGAGCTGTTTTTT
TRBJ1-6	TRBV7-2	-	-	CASSLEGPRRSPLHF	TGTGCCAGCAGCTTGGAGGGACCGAGGCGTTCACCCCTCCACTTT